Here is one T cell receptor (beta chain) with its context. The record originates from a study of PD-L1 blockade in urothelial cancer. Study information: After treatment start, blood was analyzed at 3 weeks (second dose) and at 6 weeks.

In each PCR, synthetic TCR analog templates were spiked in. Sequencing used immunoSEQ multiplex PCR; TCRdb keeps in-frame clones, though not all of them. Here the sample spans over 45,000 clones, roughly 85% being singletons. Trimming removed 6 bases from V and 5 bases from J; junction bases left unmatched: 15. This CDR3 has 17 amino acids. Germline CDR1 is MDHEN and CDR2 is SYDVKM. The material sequenced was PBMCs, taken around atezolizumab (anti-PD-L1) treatment. The chain employs TRBV28 and TRBJ2-5; 10 bases line up with TRBD1. This sequence originates from a man aged 60-69 years with urothelial cancer. The CDR3 region has the DNA TGTGCCAGCAGGACAGGGGGCGTGTATCGTGATTTGGAGACCCAGTACTTC. Translated, it gives CASRTGGVYRDLETQYF.